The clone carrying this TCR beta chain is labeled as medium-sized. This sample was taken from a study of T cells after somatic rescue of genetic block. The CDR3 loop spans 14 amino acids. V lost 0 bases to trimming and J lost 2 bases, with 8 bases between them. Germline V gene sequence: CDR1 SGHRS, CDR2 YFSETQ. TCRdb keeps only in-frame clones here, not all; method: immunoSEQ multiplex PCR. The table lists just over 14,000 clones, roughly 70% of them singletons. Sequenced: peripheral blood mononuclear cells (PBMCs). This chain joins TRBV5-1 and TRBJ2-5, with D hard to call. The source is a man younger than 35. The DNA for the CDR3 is TGCGCCAGCAGCTTGGCGGCACCTCAAGAGACCCAGTACTTC. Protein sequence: CASSLAAPQETQYF.